These T cell receptor beta chains were read from a single sample in a study of blood T cells in healthy people across ages. TCRdb itself ran the 5' RACE reads through MiXCR, one entry per CDR3 protein. The sample holds hundreds of thousands of distinct CDR3 sequences, roughly 60% seen once. Sequencing input: blood. Source of these receptors: a young man in good health. CDR3s leave out the opening cysteine and the closing phenylalanine or tryptophan. Clone size is shown for a subset of rows, as once, few, many or a class of expanded clone.

TRBJ1-4	.	TRBV20-1	SAIRPGRAPGGEKLF
TRBJ1-5	.	TRBV6-1	ASSESRSQH
TRBJ1-2	few	TRBV29-1	SVGPSPGYGYT
TRBJ2-7	.	TRBV7-2	ASSLEGTSGTSEQY
TRBJ2-1	.	TRBV7-9	ASSLGGGGANEQF
.	.	TRBV27	ASSLTIKETQY
TRBJ2-1	.	TRBV7-6	ASSLARRGLASNEQF
TRBJ1-5	.	TRBV20-1	SARDNGGPSLMGNSNQPQH
TRBJ2-7	few	TRBV7-9	ASSLGFGVRSSYEQY
TRBJ2-1	.	TRBV7-3	ASSLIRGAVGDNEQF
TRBJ2-1	.	TRBV19	ASSCGLGGYNEQF
TRBJ1-2	once	TRBV29-1	SVTTTQGSSGYT
TRBJ1-5	.	TRBV6-1	ASSPDRGGQPQH
TRBJ2-4	.	TRBV20-1	SARDNIQY
TRBJ1-5	.	TRBV27	ASSQGRDNQPQH
TRBJ1-1	.	TRBV5-5	ASSYPRPGQNTEAF
TRBJ1-6	.	TRBV20-1	SAQTGPPGSPLH
TRBJ2-5	.	TRBV6-2/TRBV6-3	ASSDRTSGRSPQETQY
.	few	TRBV3-1	ASSQAQLYEQY
TRBJ2-2	.	TRBV20-1	SAGGQGSGELF
.	once	TRBV2	ASSFRDSAYEQY
TRBJ1-2	once	TRBV11-2	ASSPGQSPRAYGYT
TRBJ1-1	.	TRBV29-1	SVAAPGQGKAF